The T cell receptor (beta chain) under discussion was sequenced for a study of blood T cell repertoires in COVID-19. Study at large: T cells, B-cell-depleted T cells, or PBMCs supplied cDNA or gDNA.

Sequenced by immunoSEQ multiplex PCR; TCRdb stores in-frame clones only, minus some. The table shows about 350,000 clones, with roughly nine tenths occurring only once. Trimming took off 6 bases at V and 5 bases at J, with 14 bases between the two ends. The CDR3 loop spans 14 amino acids. CDR1 is SGDLS and CDR2 is YYNGEE in the germline V gene. V is TRBV9 and J is TRBJ2-2; maybe TRBD2 (7 bases). The sequence derives from a woman in her sixties or seventies with COVID-19, enrolled during active disease. Material: peripheral blood. The CDR3 DNA reads as TGTGCCAGCACTGGGGGGGCCCAAACCGGGGAGCTGTTTTTT. Amino acid sequence: CASTGGAQTGELFF.